Below, 22 T cell receptor beta chains from the same sample are listed, as sequenced in a study of cytomegalovirus exposure and HLA in healthy donors (dated 2017 in TCRdb). Libraries came from the immunoSEQ multiplex PCR assay. The multiplex PCR relied on a mix of 60 forward primers for TCR Vbeta segments and 13 reverse primers for TCR Jbeta segments. In its TCRdb copy, this immuneACCESS table keeps in-frame sequences only and misses some clones. Where compared with another copy, unresolved V genes explain less than half of these, and the others have no known cause. This sample has some 150,000 clones in its table, and roughly four fifths of those were observed once. The ten largest clones represent 13% of the sample. Sequences were obtained from PBMCs. The receptor source for this set is a woman in her forties or fifties in good health and CMV-seronegative.

The V and J genes are TRBV6-6 and TRBJ2-3, with no clear D. Between the trimmed V and J ends, which lost 6 bases and 2 bases, there was a span of 3 bases. The germline CDR1 and CDR2 sequences are MNHNY and SVGAGI (reference sequence). The CDR3 consists of 11 residues. DNA for the CDR3: TGTGCCAGCAGCCTCACAGATACGCAGTATTTT. This sequence encodes CASSLTDTQYF.

The chain carries TRBV6-6 and TRBJ2-3; 13 positions agree with TRBD2. The CDR3 is 16 amino acids. The ends lost 2 bases at V and 3 bases at J; junction bases unmatched: 2. Per germline, CDR1 MNHNY and CDR2 SVGAGI (reference sequence). As DNA, the CDR3 is TGTGCCAGCAGTTACATACTAGCGGGGGGGACAGATACGCAGTATTTT. Its translation is CASSYILAGGTDTQYF.

This clone showed up just a few times. The V gene is TRBV27, the J gene TRBJ1-1, with 10 bases that match TRBD1. The germline CDR1 and CDR2 sequences are MNHEY and SMNVEV (reference sequence). J was trimmed by 11 bases and V by 5 bases; bases with no gene match: 8. The CDR3 has 13 amino acids. The CDR3 DNA reads TGTGCCAGCAGTCAGACAGGGGGCGCGGGGGCTTTCTTT. It specifies CASSQTGGAGAFF.

The chain carries TRBV25-1 and TRBJ2-1; D possibly corresponds to TRBD1 (6 bases). The CDR3 contains 14 residues. Looked up from germline, CDR1 is MGHDK and CDR2 is SYGVNS. Trimming cost V 10 bases and J 4 bases, with 17 bases left between them. CDR3 bases: TGTGCCACTGCACAAGGGGGTCCATACAATGAGCAGTTCTTC. Protein sequence: CATAQGGPYNEQFF.

The V gene is TRBV4-2, the J gene TRBJ1-2; 7 nucleotides match TRBD1. Looked up from germline, CDR1 is LGHNA and CDR2 is YNFKEQ. This CDR3 contains 17 residues. V was pared by 2 bases and J by 1 base, with 10 bases of the junction left unmatched. The CDR3 nucleotides read TGTGCCAGCAGCCAACCGGGACAGACTTCTTTTAACTATGGCTACACCTTC. It specifies CASSQPGQTSFNYGYTF.

This clone was counted a few times. The rearrangement joins TRBV28 to TRBJ2-7; 7 bases line up with TRBD2. Germline CDR1 and CDR2: MDHEN and SYDVKM. The CDR3 has 15 residues. V shed 4 bases and J 2 bases; nucleotides not matched to a gene: 8. The CDR3 DNA reads TGTGCCAGCAGTTCCCCTGGCGGGAGCCCCTACGAGCAGTACTTC. Translated, it gives CASSSPGGSPYEQYF.

The chain recombines TRBV28 with TRBJ1-4; 7 bases line up with TRBD1. The CDR3 is 14 residues long. Trimming cost V 5 bases and J 2 bases; bases outside gene matches: 2. The germline CDR1 and CDR2 sequences are MDHEN and SYDVKM. In DNA form, the CDR3 reads TGTGCCAGCAGTGAGACAGGGACTAATGAAAAACTGTTTTTT. It codes for CASSETGTNEKLFF.

This clone was detected only a few times. At one end, the junction sequence differs from germline, possibly due to a read error. The chain combines TRBV7-9 with TRBJ2-7; D gene unclear. CDR3 size: 12 residues. Per germline, CDR1 SEHNR and CDR2 FQNEAQ (reference sequence). The CDR3 sequence is CSSSPLYGEQYF. CDR3 DNA: TGTTCCAGCAGCCCACTTTACGGCGAGCAGTACTTC.

The chain is built from TRBV7-2 and TRBJ2-3; tentatively, D is TRBD1 (5 bases). There are 15 residues in the CDR3. From germline, CDR1 is SGHTA and CDR2 FQGNSA. V was pared by 5 bases and J by 8 bases, with 20 bases between. For the CDR3, the DNA is TGTGCCAGCAGCCCCCCGCAGGGCTCACAGACTACGCAGTATTTT. Translation gives CASSPPQGSQTTQYF.

This chain links TRBV7-6 with TRBJ1-1; 7 bases are a match to TRBD1. This CDR3 region has 14 residues. Germline V gene lookup returns CDR1 SGHVS and CDR2 FNYEAQ. The ends lost 2 bases at V and 3 bases at J; junction bases unmatched: 3. CDR3 nucleotide sequence: TGTGCCAGCAGCTTAAACCAGGGGGACACTGAAGCTTTCTTT. It translates to CASSLNQGDTEAFF.

This clone showed up just a few times. The likely explanation is a read error, given a far larger clone one base away. The chain links TRBV5-4 to TRBJ2-7, with 11 bases fitting TRBD1. Germline CDR1 SGHNT, CDR2 YYREEE (reference sequence). The V gene end was trimmed by 4 bases and the J gene end by 3 bases; junction bases not matched to a gene: 9. This CDR3 is 16 amino acids long. Here the CDR3 reads CASSQDYGTGGYEQYF. In DNA, the CDR3 is TGTGCCAGCAGCCAAGATTACGGGACAGGGGGCTACGAGCAGTACTTC. Full variable domain (missing parts from reference TRBV5-4 and TRBJ2-7): ETGVTQSPTHLIKTRGQQVTLRCSSQSGHNTVSWYQQALGQGPQFIFQYYREEENGRGNFPPRFSGLQFPNYSSELNVNALELDDSALYLCASSQDYGTGGYEQYFGPGTRLTVT.

V usage is TRBV4-3 and J usage is TRBJ2-7; D unclear. From germline, CDR1 is LGHNA and CDR2 YSLEER. The CDR3 runs 13 residues. V was clipped by 4 bases and J by 2 bases, with 9 bases between them. The CDR3 nucleotides are TGCGCCAGCAGCCCCAGGATCGCCTACGAGCAGTACTTC. It encodes CASSPRIAYEQYF.

This chain uses TRBV6-1 with TRBJ2-2, with 7 bases fitting TRBD1. Unmatched junction bases numbered 3, after V lost 4 bases and J lost 1 base. The CDR3 extends over 15 amino acids. CDR1 MNHNS and CDR2 SASEGT come from the germline V gene. CDR3 nucleotides: TGTGCCAGCAGTGTAGACAGGGTGAACACCGGGGAGCTGTTTTTT. Encoded protein: CASSVDRVNTGELFF.

The rearrangement joins TRBV11-2 to TRBJ2-5, with 7 bases fitting TRBD2. The CDR3 totals 14 residues. J was trimmed by 5 bases and V by 5 bases; bases with no gene match: 8. The V gene's germline CDR1 is SGHAT and CDR2 FQNNGV. Written as DNA, the CDR3 is TGTGCCAGCAGCCCTGCGGGGGTGGGGGAGACCCAGTACTTC. The encoded protein is CASSPAGVGETQYF.

This chain joins TRBV28 and TRBJ2-2; D not certain. Deletions cut 2 bases from V and 0 bases from J, with 7 bases between. The germline gives CDR1 MDHEN, CDR2 SYDVKM. The CDR3 consists of 15 residues. The CDR3 sequence is CASSLGLTNTGELFF. CDR3 sequence (DNA): TGTGCCAGCAGTTTAGGTCTAACGAACACCGGGGAGCTGTTTTTT.

This chain joins TRBV10-3 and TRBJ1-1, with a possible D match to TRBD1 (6 bases). V was clipped by 0 bases and J by 10 bases, with 15 bases between them. This CDR3 has 14 residues. Germline loops: CDR1 ENHRY, CDR2 SYGVKD. The CDR3 here is CAISESGQPRVAFF. The CDR3 DNA reads as TGTGCCATCAGTGAGTCCGGACAGCCAAGGGTAGCTTTCTTT.

This clone was detected once. This chain connects TRBV2 to TRBJ2-3, with 7 bases that match TRBD1. V lost 6 bases and J lost 2; bases outside the gene matches: 2. Germline CDR1 reads SNHLY; CDR2 reads FYNNEI. This CDR3 has 13 residues. Here the CDR3 DNA reads TGTGCCAGCAGAGGGACAGACACAGATACGCAGTATTTT. Translation gives CASRGTDTDTQYF.

The chain couples TRBV7-3 to TRBJ2-5; TRBD2 is a possible D gene (7 bases). This CDR3 is 15 amino acids long. V lost 6 bases, J lost 4 bases, and 18 bases lay in between. Germline V gene lookup returns CDR1 SGHTA and CDR2 FQGTGA. CDR3 sequence: CASSQIGGAGETQYF. CDR3 nucleotide sequence: TGTGCCAGCAGTCAAATTGGGGGGGCGGGAGAGACCCAGTACTTC.

The chain joins TRBV28 to TRBJ2-5, with 11 bases identical to TRBD1. The V gene's germline CDR1 is MDHEN and CDR2 SYDVKM. V shed 8 bases, J shed 5 bases, and the junction held 1 base outside the gene matches. The CDR3 is 12 residues long. The chain's CDR3 is CASGTGGETQYF. Here the CDR3 DNA reads TGTGCCAGCGGGACAGGGGGGGAGACCCAGTACTTC. Together with reference TRBV28 and TRBJ2-5, the CDR3 gives the full variable domain: DVKVTQSSRYLVKRTGEKVFLECVQDMDHENMFWYRQDPGLGLRLIYFSYDVKMKEKGDIPEGYSVSREKKERFSLILESASTNQTSMYLCASGTGGETQYFGPGTRLLVL.

V usage is TRBV28 and J usage is TRBJ2-1, with no clear D. Germline CDR1 and CDR2: MDHEN and SYDVKM. Trimming left V 5 bases short and J 8 bases short, with 7 bases between. CDR3 size: 11 residues. The CDR3 bases are TGTGCCAGCAGTACTATGGATGAGCAGTTCTTC. Its translation: CASSTMDEQFF.

The V gene is TRBV7-2, the J gene TRBJ2-7; no reliable D call. V was pared by 4 bases and J by 3 bases, with 10 bases between. The CDR3 contains 13 residues. Germline CDR1 reads SGHTA; CDR2 reads FQGNSA. CDR3 bases: TGTGCCAGCAGCTCTCCGGAGATCTACGAGCAGTACTTC. Protein: CASSSPEIYEQYF. Full variable domain (remainder filled in from reference TRBV7-2 and TRBJ2-7): GAGVSQSPSNKVTEKGKDVELRCDPISGHTALYWYRQSLGQGLEFLIYFQGNSAPDKSGLPSDRFSAERTGGSVSTLTIQRTQQEDSAVYLCASSSPEIYEQYFGPGTRLTVT.

The chain carries TRBV7-2 and TRBJ1-6; D is perhaps TRBD1 (5 bases). Germline V lookup: CDR1 SGHTA, CDR2 FQGNSA. Trimming removed 5 bases at V and 10 bases at J, with 15 bases between. The length of the CDR3 is 14 residues. In DNA form, the CDR3 reads TGTGCCAGCAGCGCACAGGTTTTTCAATCACCCCTCCACTTT. As protein: CASSAQVFQSPLHF.